This T cell receptor (beta chain) was obtained from a study of TIL therapy for anti-PD-1-resistant metastatic lung cancer. The CDR3 sequence is 14 residues long. In germline, CDR1 is SQVTM, CDR2 ANQGSEA. V lost 4 bases, J lost 4 bases, and 16 bases lay in between. The immunoSEQ assay was v3. TCRdb's copy holds only in-frame clones and misses some; the assay was immunoSEQ multiplex PCR. The top ten clones hold 2.5% to 3.5% of a sample with approximately 60,000 clones, 75% to 90% of them seen once. Time point of the sample: pre-treatment sample, taken before nivolumab and TIL therapy. The sequence was collected from a person between 25 and 79 years old with non-small cell lung cancer. This rearrangement joins TRBV29-1 to TRBJ1-2; D gene uncertain. The starting material was blood, obtained at baseline. The CDR3 bases are TGCAGCGTTGTTTCCCCGTGGGGAGGCTATGGCTACACCTTC. This encodes CSVVSPWGGYGYTF.